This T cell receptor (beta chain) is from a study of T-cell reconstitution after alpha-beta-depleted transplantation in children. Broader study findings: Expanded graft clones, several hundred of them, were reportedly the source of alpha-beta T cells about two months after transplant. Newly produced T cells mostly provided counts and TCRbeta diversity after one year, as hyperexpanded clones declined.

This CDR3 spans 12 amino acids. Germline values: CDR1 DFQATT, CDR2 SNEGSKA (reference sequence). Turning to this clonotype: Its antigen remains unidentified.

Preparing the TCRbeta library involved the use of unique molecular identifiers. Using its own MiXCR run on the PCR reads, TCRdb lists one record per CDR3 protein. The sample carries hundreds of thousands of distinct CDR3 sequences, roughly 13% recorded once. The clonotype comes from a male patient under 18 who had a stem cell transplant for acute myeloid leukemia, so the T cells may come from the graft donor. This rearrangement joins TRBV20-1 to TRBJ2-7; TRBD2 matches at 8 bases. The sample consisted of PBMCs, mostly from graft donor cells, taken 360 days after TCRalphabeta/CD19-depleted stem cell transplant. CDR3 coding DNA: TGCAGCCAGACTAGCGTTACCTACGAGCAGTACTTC. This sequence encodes CSQTSVTYEQYF.